This is a list of T cell receptor beta chains from one sample in a study of beta chain features in type 1 diabetes. Repertoires were generated with immunoSEQ multiplex PCR, while TCRdb's copy carries only in-frame clones and drops some. The sample lists over 650,000 clones; roughly an eighth were seen once. Sequencing was done on a sample of naive CD4+ T cells from blood. All receptors derive from a young man with type 1 diabetes. Each CDR3 is given with its conserved first and last residue. Fields, in order: V gene, clone size, D gene, J gene, CDR3 DNA, CDR3 protein. D genes are given only for firm matches. Where a row states a size, it is once, few, many or the class of an expanded clone; other rows omit it.

TRBV15	-	TRBD2	TRBJ2-5	TGTGCCACCAGCAGTCTATGGACTAGCGGGAGGGCGGGGGAGACCCAGTACTTC	CATSSLWTSGRAGETQYF
TRBV30	-	TRBD1	TRBJ2-7	TGTGCCTGGGGACGACAGGGCTTGCACGAGCAGTACTTC	CAWGRQGLHEQYF
TRBV30	-	-	TRBJ2-5	TGTGCCTGGAGTACACTAGCCCAAGAGACCCAGTACTTC	CAWSTLAQETQYF
TRBV20-1	-	-	TRBJ1-1	TGCAGTGCTAGGGGGAACACTGAAGCTTTCTTT	CSARGNTEAFF
TRBV7-2	few	-	TRBJ2-7	TGTGCCAGCAGCGCGGGGACCGGTCCCTACGAGCAGTACTTC	CASSAGTGPYEQYF
TRBV29-1	few	TRBD1	TRBJ2-7	TGCAGCGTTGGGCCGGGACAGGCCACTTACGAGCAGTACTTC	CSVGPGQATYEQYF
TRBV7-2	-	TRBD2	TRBJ2-7	TGTGCCAGCAGCTTAGGACTAGCGGGAGGTTACGAGCAGTACTTC	CASSLGLAGGYEQYF
TRBV29-1	few	TRBD1	TRBJ1-1	TGCAGCGGGGACAGGGGGATGAACACTGAAGCTTTCTTT	CSGDRGMNTEAFF
TRBV5-1	few	TRBD1	TRBJ2-6	TGCGCCAGCAGCTTGCCCCCGGGACAGGGGTCTGGGGCCAACGTCCTGACTTTC	CASSLPPGQGSGANVLTF
TRBV9	-	-	TRBJ1-2	TGTGCCAGCAGCGCCTCCGGGACGGGGATCGCTAACTATGGCTACACCTTC	CASSASGTGIANYGYTF
TRBV30	few	-	TRBJ2-5	TGTGCCTGGAGTAAAGGGACTTATCAGTACTTC	CAWSKGTYQYF
TRBV30	-	TRBD1	TRBJ1-1	TGTGCCTGGAACAGGGGAGACACTGAAGCTTTCTTT	CAWNRGDTEAFF
TRBV7-9	-	-	TRBJ2-7	TGTGCCAGCAGCTCCTTGACAGGGAGGACCGAGCAGTACTTC	CASSSLTGRTEQYF
TRBV5-1	few	TRBD2	TRBJ2-1	TGCGCCAGCAGCACCCGGACTAGCGGGTCCTACAATGAGCAGTTCTTC	CASSTRTSGSYNEQFF
TRBV7-2	-	-	TRBJ2-1	TGTGCCAGCAGCCGGGCGGCAGCTTCCTACAATGAGCAGTTCTTC	CASSRAAASYNEQFF
TRBV5-1	-	TRBD1	TRBJ2-4	TGCGCCAGCAGCTTGGACAGGGGGTCCAAAAACATTCAGTACTTC	CASSLDRGSKNIQYF
TRBV7-3	-	-	TRBJ1-6	TGTGCCAGCAGCTTTGACAGAAATTCACCCCTCCACTTT	CASSFDRNSPLHF
TRBV29-1	-	TRBD1	TRBJ2-5	TGCAGCGTTGAAATCCCCCAGGGGGCCAGGGAGACCCAGTACTTC	CSVEIPQGARETQYF